This T cell receptor beta chain was obtained from a study of follicular helper T cells after annual influenza vaccination. From germline, CDR1 is SGHRS and CDR2 YFSETQ. V was clipped by 4 bases and J by 2 bases; unmatched bases: 10. The CDR3 runs to 16 residues. With respect to this clone: Its antigen is not known.

Here immunoSEQ multiplex PCR was the method, and the copy in TCRdb shows in-frame clones only, minus some. The sample lists about 15,000 clones, approximately 84% occurring once. Time point indicated: 2014-2015 season, 7 days after vaccination. Before and after seasonal inactivated influenza vaccination, adults gave blood for sorting CD4 subsets for sequencing. Excluded were substance abuse, HIV/AIDS, active cancer, immunomodulatory drugs and active illness. Non-naive CD4+CXCR5+PD-1+ cTfh were sorted into ICOS+CD38+ and ICOS-CD38- fractions. Study outcomes and limitations: Each annual vaccination recalled recurring oligoclonal ICOS+CD38+ cTfh clonotypes.

This chain connects TRBV5-1 to TRBJ2-5; the match to TRBD2 covers 8 bases. This sequence originates from an adult who received the influenza vaccine. This material consisted of CXCR5+ CD38- circulating T follicular helper cells from blood, taken 7 days after influenza vaccination. Documented subset: circulating Tfh, non-naive CD4+CXCR5+PD-1+ (ICOS+CD38+ or ICOS-CD38-). The CDR3 protein is CASSDPGLDVQETQYF. CDR3 sequence (DNA): TGCGCCAGCAGCGACCCGGGACTAGATGTTCAAGAGACCCAGTACTTC.